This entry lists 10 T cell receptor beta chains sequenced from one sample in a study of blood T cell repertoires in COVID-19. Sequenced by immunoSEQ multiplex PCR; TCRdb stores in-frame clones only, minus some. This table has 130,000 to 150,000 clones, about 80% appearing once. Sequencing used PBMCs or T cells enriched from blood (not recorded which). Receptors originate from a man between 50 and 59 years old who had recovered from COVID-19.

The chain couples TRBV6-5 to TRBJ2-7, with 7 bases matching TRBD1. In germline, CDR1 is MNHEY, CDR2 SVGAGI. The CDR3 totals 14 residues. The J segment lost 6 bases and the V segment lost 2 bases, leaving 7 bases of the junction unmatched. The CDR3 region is CASSYPGQETEQYF. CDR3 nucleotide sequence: TGTGCCAGCAGTTACCCCGGACAGGAGACCGAGCAGTACTTC.

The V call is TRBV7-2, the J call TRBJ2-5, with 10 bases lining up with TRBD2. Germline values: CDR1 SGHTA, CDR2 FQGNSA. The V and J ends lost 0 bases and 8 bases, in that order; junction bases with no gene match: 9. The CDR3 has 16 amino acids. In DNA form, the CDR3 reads TGTGCCAGCAGCTTAGCCCCCACTAGCGGGGTGGGAACCCAGTACTTC. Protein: CASSLAPTSGVGTQYF.

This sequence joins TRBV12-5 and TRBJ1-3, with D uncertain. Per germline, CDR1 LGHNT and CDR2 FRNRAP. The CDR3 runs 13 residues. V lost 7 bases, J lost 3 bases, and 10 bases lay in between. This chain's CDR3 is CASVAGNGNTIYF. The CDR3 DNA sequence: TGTGCTAGTGTGGCGGGGAATGGAAACACCATATATTTT.

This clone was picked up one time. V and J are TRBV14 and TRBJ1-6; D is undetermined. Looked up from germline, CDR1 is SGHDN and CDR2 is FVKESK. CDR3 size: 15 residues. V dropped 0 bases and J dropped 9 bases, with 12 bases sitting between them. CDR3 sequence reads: CASSQDFGRFSPLHF. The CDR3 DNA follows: TGTGCCAGCAGCCAAGATTTCGGCAGGTTTTCACCCCTCCACTTT.

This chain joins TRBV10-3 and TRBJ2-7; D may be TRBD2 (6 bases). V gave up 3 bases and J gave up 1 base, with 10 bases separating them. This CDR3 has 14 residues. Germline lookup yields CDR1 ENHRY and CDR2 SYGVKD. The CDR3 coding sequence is TGTGCCATCAGTGACCGGGGGAATTCCTACGAGCAGTACTTC. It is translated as CAISDRGNSYEQYF.

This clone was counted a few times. The CDR3 sequence: CASSSGDRGIGIGYTF. For the CDR3, the DNA is TGTGCCAGCAGCTCTGGGGACAGGGGGATAGGGATTGGCTACACCTTC. This chain links TRBV7-9 with TRBJ1-2; 11 bases agree with TRBD1. Germline V gives CDR1 SEHNR, CDR2 FQNEAQ (reference sequence). The J segment lost 7 bases and the V segment lost 4 bases, leaving 11 bases of the junction unmatched. CDR3 size: 16 residues.

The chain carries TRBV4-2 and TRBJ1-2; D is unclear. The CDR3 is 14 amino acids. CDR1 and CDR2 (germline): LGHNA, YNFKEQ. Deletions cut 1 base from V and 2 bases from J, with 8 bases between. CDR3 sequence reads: CASSQVGENYGYTF. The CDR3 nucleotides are TGTGCCAGCAGCCAAGTTGGGGAGAACTATGGCTACACCTTC.

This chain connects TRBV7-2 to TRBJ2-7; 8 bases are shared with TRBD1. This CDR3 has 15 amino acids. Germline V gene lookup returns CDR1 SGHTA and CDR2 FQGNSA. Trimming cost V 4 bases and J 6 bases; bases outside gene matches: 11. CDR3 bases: TGTGCCAGCAGCTCCACGACAGGGGCTGAATCCGAGCAGTACTTC. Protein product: CASSSTTGAESEQYF.

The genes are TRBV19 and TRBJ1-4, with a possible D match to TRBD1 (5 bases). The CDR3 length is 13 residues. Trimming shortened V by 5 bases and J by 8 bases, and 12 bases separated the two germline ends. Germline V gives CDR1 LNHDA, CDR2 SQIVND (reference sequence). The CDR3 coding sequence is TGTGCCAGTAGTGTCGGGGGTCGGGAAAAACTGTTTTTT. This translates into CASSVGGREKLFF. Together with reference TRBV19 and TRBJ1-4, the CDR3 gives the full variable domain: DGGITQSPKYLFRKEGQNVTLSCEQNLNHDAMYWYRQDPGQGLRLIYYSQIVNDFQKGDIAEGYSVSREKKESFPLTVTSAQKNPTAFYLCASSVGGREKLFFGSGTQLSVL.

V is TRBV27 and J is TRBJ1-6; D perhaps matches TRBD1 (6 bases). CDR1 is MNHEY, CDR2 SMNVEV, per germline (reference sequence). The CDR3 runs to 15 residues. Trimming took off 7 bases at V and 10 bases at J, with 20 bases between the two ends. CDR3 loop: CASTLNGGANSPLHF. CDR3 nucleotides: TGTGCCAGCACCCTGAACGGGGGGGCGAACTCACCCCTCCACTTT.